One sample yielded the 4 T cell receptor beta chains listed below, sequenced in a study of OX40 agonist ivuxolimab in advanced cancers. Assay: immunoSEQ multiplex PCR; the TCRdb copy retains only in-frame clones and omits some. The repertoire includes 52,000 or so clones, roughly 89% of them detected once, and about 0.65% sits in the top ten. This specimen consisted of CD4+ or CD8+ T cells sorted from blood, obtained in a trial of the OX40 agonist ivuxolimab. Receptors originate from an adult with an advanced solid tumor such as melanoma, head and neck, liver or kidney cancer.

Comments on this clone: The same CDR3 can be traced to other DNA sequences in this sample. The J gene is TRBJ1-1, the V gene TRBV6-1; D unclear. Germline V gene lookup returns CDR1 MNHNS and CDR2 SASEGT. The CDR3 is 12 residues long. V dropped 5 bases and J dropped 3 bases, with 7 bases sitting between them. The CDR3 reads CASSWGYTEAFF. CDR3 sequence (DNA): TGTGCCAGCAGTTGGGGATACACTGAAGCTTTCTTT.

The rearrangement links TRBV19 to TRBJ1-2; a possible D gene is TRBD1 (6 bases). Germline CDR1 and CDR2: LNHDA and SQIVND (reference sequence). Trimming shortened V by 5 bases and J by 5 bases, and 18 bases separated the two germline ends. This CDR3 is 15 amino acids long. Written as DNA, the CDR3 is TGTGCCAGTAGTCAACCGTCGACAGGATTGTATGGCTACACCTTC. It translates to CASSQPSTGLYGYTF.

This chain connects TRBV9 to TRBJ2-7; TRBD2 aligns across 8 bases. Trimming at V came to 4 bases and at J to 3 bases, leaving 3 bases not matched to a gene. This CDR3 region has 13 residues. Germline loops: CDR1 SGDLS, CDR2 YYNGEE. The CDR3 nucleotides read TGTGCCAGCAGCTCGGGGGGGCTCTACGAGCAGTACTTC. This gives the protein CASSSGGLYEQYF.

DNA for the CDR3: TGCGCCAGCAACACAGGTGAAGAAGGTCAGCCCCAGCATTTT. Translation: CASNTGEEGQPQHF. This chain connects TRBV5-1 to TRBJ1-5, with D possibly being TRBD1 (5 bases). The CDR3 totals 14 residues. The V gene lost 6 bases and the J gene lost 6 bases, with 16 bases spanning the gap. CDR1 is SGHRS and CDR2 is YFSETQ in the germline V gene.